This TCR beta chain was recovered during a study of blood T cell repertoires in COVID-19. Repertoires were generated with immunoSEQ multiplex PCR, while TCRdb's copy carries only in-frame clones and drops some. This sample has about 310,000 clones; around 89% occur once, and the top ten carry approximately 0.98%. V lost 6 bases, J lost 7 bases, and 12 bases stayed unmatched. This CDR3 spans 16 amino acids. Germline CDR1 SNHLY, CDR2 FYNNEI. This receptor was obtained from a middle-aged woman with COVID-19, enrolled during active disease. The chain recombines TRBV2 with TRBJ1-6; 7 nucleotides line up with TRBD1. The sample was peripheral blood. For the CDR3, the DNA is TGTGCCAGCAGCCTAAGATCACAGGGGACCAATTCACCCCTCCACTTT. It translates to CASSLRSQGTNSPLHF.